The 11 T cell receptor beta chains below were found in one sample sequenced in a study of blood T cell repertoires in COVID-19. Sequencing used immunoSEQ multiplex PCR; TCRdb keeps in-frame clones, though not all of them. This table holds about 170,000 clones, almost 85% found once. The sample was peripheral blood. These receptors originate from a woman aged 80 or over with COVID-19, enrolled during active disease.

The J gene is TRBJ1-2, the V gene TRBV15; D gene uncertain. V was shortened by 1 base and J by 0 bases, with 15 bases between the two germline ends. CDR3 size: 17 residues. Per germline, CDR1 LNHNV and CDR2 YYDKDF (reference sequence). CDR3 sequence: CATSRVEFRRANYGYTF. CDR3 bases: TGTGCCACCAGCAGAGTGGAATTTAGGCGGGCTAACTATGGCTACACCTTC.

A single count supports this clone. The chain employs TRBV19 and TRBJ2-1, with 9 bases matching TRBD2. The J segment lost 4 bases and the V segment lost 2 bases, leaving 6 bases of the junction unmatched. CDR1 and CDR2 (germline): LNHDA, SQIVND (reference sequence). The CDR3 spans 16 residues. Here the CDR3 reads CASSIILAGLYNEQFF. In nucleotides, the CDR3 is TGTGCCAGTAGTATAATACTAGCGGGCCTTTACAATGAGCAGTTCTTC.

The chain is built from TRBV5-1 and TRBJ1-5, with D tentatively TRBD1 (5 bases). There are 15 residues in the CDR3. V was pared by 0 bases and J by 5 bases, with 12 bases between. In germline, CDR1 is SGHRS, CDR2 YFSETQ. The CDR3 DNA reads as TGCGCCAGCAGCTTGGTCTCGGGGGGGGATCAGCCCCAGCATTTT. It translates to CASSLVSGGDQPQHF. Filled out from reference TRBV5-1 and TRBJ1-5, the complete variable domain reads KAGVTQTPRYLIKTRGQQVTLSCSPISGHRSVSWYQQTPGQGLQFLFEYFSETQRNKGNFPGRFSGRQFSNSRSEMNVSTLELGDSALYLCASSLVSGGDQPQHFGDGTRLSIL.

This clone was observed a handful of times. The DNA of the CDR3 is TGTGCCAGCAGCTTACAAGGCAGGGGATCTGAAGCTTTCTTT. Its protein product is CASSLQGRGSEAFF. The chain carries TRBV7-8 and TRBJ1-1; D might be TRBD1 (6 bases). The germline V gene encodes CDR1 SGHVS and CDR2 FQNEAQ. CDR3 length: 14 amino acids. With 2 bases removed from V and 6 bases from J, the gap between germline ends came to 13 bases.

The chain recombines TRBV28 with TRBJ2-6; a possible D gene is TRBD1 (6 bases). V gave up 2 bases and J gave up 2 bases, with 13 bases separating them. Germline V gives CDR1 MDHEN, CDR2 SYDVKM. The CDR3 contains 17 residues. The CDR3 region is CASSLGQGLAGANVLTF. The CDR3 DNA follows: TGTGCCAGCAGTTTAGGGCAGGGGTTGGCTGGGGCCAACGTCCTGACTTTC.

This rearrangement joins TRBV5-4 to TRBJ2-2, with 16 bases identical to TRBD2. CDR3 size: 18 residues. The trim removed 4 bases at V and 3 bases at J, leaving 6 bases unmatched. Germline V lookup: CDR1 SGHNT, CDR2 YYREEE (reference sequence). The CDR3 region has the DNA TGTGCCAGCAGCACGGGACTAGCGGGAGGGCCAGACACCGGGGAGCTGTTTTTT. Amino acid sequence: CASSTGLAGGPDTGELFF.

The chain couples TRBV11-2 to TRBJ2-7; possible D gene TRBD2, 5 bases. The V and J ends lost 0 bases and 13 bases respectively, with 13 bases between them. This CDR3 contains 12 residues. The germline CDR1 and CDR2 sequences are SGHAT and FQNNGV. Here the CDR3 reads CASSLEGGGRYF. CDR3 nucleotide sequence: TGTGCCAGCAGCTTAGAAGGAGGTGGTCGCTACTTC.

The chain couples TRBV9 to TRBJ1-3; 7 nucleotides line up with TRBD1. CDR1 and CDR2 (germline): SGDLS, YYNGEE. The CDR3 spans 16 residues. V trimming: 0 bases; J trimming: 2 bases; junction bases outside the gene matches: 5. In nucleotides, the CDR3 is TGTGCCAGCAGCGTAGGGGGGACAGTAACTGGAAACACCATATATTTT. This translates into CASSVGGTVTGNTIYF.

This clone was seen more than once but under ten times. V usage is TRBV5-1 and J usage is TRBJ2-2, with D hard to call. V lost 4 bases, J lost 3 bases, and 4 bases lay in between. CDR1 and CDR2 from the germline V gene are SGHRS and YFSETQ. This CDR3 is 12 amino acids long. This CDR3 reads CASSLYTGELFF. Written as DNA, the CDR3 is TGCGCCAGCAGCCTCTACACCGGGGAGCTGTTTTTT.

This rearrangement joins TRBV2 to TRBJ1-2; D is unresolved. This CDR3 contains 11 residues. Germline CDR1 and CDR2: SNHLY and FYNNEI. V lost 6 bases and J 9 bases, leaving 11 bases between the germline ends. The CDR3 sequence is CASRAGPRYTF. The DNA of the CDR3 is TGTGCCAGCAGGGCAGGCCCCCGCTACACCTTC. The full variable domain, rest sourced from reference TRBV2 and TRBJ1-2, is EPEVTQTPSHQVTQMGQEVILRCVPISNHLYFYWYRQILGQKVEFLVSFYNNEISEKSEIFDDQFSVERPDGSNFTLKIRSTKLEDSAMYFCASRAGPRYTFGSGTRLTVV.

V usage is TRBV6-5 and J usage is TRBJ1-2, with D perhaps matching TRBD1 (5 bases). Germline CDR1 reads MNHEY; CDR2 reads SVGAGI. Trimming left V 5 bases short and J 8 bases short, with 15 bases between. This CDR3 is 13 amino acids long. In DNA, the CDR3 is TGTGCCAGCAGTCCGGACACCGCGCGAGGCTACACCTTC. It is translated as CASSPDTARGYTF.